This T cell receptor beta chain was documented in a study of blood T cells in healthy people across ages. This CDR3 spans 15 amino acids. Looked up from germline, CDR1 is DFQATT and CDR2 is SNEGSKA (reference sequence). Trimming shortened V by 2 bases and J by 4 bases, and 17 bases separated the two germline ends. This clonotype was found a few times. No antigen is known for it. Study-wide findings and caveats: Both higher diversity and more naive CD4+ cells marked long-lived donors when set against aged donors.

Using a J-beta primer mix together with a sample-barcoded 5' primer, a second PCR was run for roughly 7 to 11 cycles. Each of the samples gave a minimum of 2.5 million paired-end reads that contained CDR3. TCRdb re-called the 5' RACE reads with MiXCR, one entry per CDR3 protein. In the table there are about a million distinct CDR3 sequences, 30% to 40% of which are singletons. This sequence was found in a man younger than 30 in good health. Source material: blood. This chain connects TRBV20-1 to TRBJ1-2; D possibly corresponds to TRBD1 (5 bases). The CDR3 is CSARKPRGSSYGYTF. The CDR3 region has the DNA TGCAGTGCTAGAAAGCCGCGGGGCAGTTCCTATGGCTACACCTTC.